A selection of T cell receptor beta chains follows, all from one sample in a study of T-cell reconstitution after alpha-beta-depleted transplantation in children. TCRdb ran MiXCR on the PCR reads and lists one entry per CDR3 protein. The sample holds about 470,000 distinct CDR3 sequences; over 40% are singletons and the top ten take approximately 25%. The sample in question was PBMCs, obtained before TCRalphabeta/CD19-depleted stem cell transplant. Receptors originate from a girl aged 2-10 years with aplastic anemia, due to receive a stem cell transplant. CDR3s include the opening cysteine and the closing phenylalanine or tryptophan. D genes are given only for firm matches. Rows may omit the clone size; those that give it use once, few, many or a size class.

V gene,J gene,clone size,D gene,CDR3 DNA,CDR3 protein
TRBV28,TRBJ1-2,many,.,TGTGCCAGCAAGCCCGCAGGGAACTATGGCTACACCTTC,CASKPAGNYGYTF
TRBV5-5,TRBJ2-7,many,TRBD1,TGTGCCAGCAGCTTCCGCACAGGGGCGTACGAGCAGTACTTC,CASSFRTGAYEQYF
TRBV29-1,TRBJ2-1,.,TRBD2,TGCAGCGTGGGGGGAGGGCTCACCACCTACAATGAGCAGTTCTTC,CSVGGGLTTYNEQFF
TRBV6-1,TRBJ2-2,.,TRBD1,TGTGCCAGCAGGACAGGGAGCACCGGGGAGCTGTTTTTT,CASRTGSTGELFF
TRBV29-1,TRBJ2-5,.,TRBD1,TGCAGCGTTCAGCAATGGACAGGGTTATCAGAGACCCAGTACTTC,CSVQQWTGLSETQYF
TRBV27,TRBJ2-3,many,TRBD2,TGTGCCAGCAGTCTCCTGACTAGCGGGAGGGGAACAGATACGCAGTATTTT,CASSLLTSGRGTDTQYF
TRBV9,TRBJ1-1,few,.,TGTGCCAGCAGCGTAGGGGTACCTAACACTGAAGCTTTCTTT,CASSVGVPNTEAFF
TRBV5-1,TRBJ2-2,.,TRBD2,TGCGCCAGCAGCTTGGACCGGGGGGGCCGCACCGGGGAGCTGTTTTTT,CASSLDRGGRTGELFF
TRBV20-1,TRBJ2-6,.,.,TGCAGTGCTAGGCGGGCCAACGTCCTGACTTTC,CSARRANVLTF
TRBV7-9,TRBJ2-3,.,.,TGTGCCAGCAGCCGCCGTTTGGCGGGGCCCACAGATACGCAGTATTTT,CASSRRLAGPTDTQYF
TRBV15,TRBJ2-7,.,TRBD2,TGTGCCACCAGCGGGAGGAGCGGGGGCTACGAGCAGTACTTC,CATSGRSGGYEQYF
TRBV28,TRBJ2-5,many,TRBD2,TGTGCCAGCAGTTTAAGCGGACTAGCGGGATGGGAGACCCAGTACTTC,CASSLSGLAGWETQYF
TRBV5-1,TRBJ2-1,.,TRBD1,TGCGCCAGCGGCGGCTGGCAGGGGGCTAATGAGCAGTTCTTC,CASGGWQGANEQFF
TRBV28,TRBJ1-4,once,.,TGTGCCAGCAGTTTCCGGAGGAAGGAACTGTTTTTT,CASSFRRKELFF
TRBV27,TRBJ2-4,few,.,TGTGCCAGCAGTTCCGGGGCATGGGGAGACATTCAGTACTTC,CASSSGAWGDIQYF
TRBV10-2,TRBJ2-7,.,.,TGCGCCACCTCTCTAAGGACAGCCTACGAGCAGTACTTC,CATSLRTAYEQYF
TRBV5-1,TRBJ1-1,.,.,TGCGCCAGCAGCACCAGGCCGAGGGAGAACACTGAAGCTTTCTTT,CASSTRPRENTEAFF
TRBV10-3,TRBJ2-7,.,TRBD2,TGTGCCATCAGTGAACGGGGGGCCTACGAGCAGTACTTC,CAISERGAYEQYF
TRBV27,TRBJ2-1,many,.,TGTGCCAGCAGTTTATCTAGAGTCTCCCACAATGAGCAGTTCTTC,CASSLSRVSHNEQFF
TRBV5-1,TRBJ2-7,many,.,TGCGCCAGCAGCTTGTGGGGTAGCTCCTACGAGCAGTACTTC,CASSLWGSSYEQYF
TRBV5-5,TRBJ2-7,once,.,TGTGCCAGCAGCTCTGATATCAGCTACGAGCAGTACTTC,CASSSDISYEQYF
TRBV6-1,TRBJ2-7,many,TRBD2,TGTGCCAGCGGGGAGGGCACAATCTACGAGCAGTACTTC,CASGEGTIYEQYF
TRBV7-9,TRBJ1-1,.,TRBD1,TGTGCCAGCAGCTCAGGGGGGTCGCTGAACACTGAAGCTTTCTTT,CASSSGGSLNTEAFF
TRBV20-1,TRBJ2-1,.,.,TGCAGTGCTATCCTGGACGCGGACAATGAGCAGTTCTTC,CSAILDADNEQFF
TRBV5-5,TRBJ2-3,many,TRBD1,TGTGCCAGCAGCTCTTTCGACAGGGCAACAGATACGCAGTATTTT,CASSSFDRATDTQYF
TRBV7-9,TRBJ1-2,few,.,TGTGCCAGCAGCCCGCGATCGGGTGAACGGGCGGTACACACCTTC,CASSPRSGERAVHTF
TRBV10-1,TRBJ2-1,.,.,TGCGCCAGCAGTGAGTCCCCAAGGGGCAATGAGCAGTTCTTC,CASSESPRGNEQFF
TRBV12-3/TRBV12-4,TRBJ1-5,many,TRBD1,TGTGCCAGCAGCCCGGACAGGAAGAATCAGCCCCAGCATTTT,CASSPDRKNQPQHF
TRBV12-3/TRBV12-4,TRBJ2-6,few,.,TGTGCCAGCAGTTTAGGTGGGAATGCGGGTTCTGGGGCCAACGTCCTGACTTTC,CASSLGGNAGSGANVLTF
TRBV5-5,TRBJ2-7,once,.,TGTGCCAGCATCCTTATGCCGGGTGCCTACGAGCAGTACTTC,CASILMPGAYEQYF
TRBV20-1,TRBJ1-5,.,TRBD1,TGCAGTGCTAGACCTTTCCGGGACAGGTTGAATCAGCCCCAGCATTTT,CSARPFRDRLNQPQHF
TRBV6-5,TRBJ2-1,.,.,TGTGCCAGCAGTTACTCGAACATGCTAGCGAGCGATGAGCAGTTCTTC,CASSYSNMLASDEQFF
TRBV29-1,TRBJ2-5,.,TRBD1,TGCAGCGTTGAAAGACAGGGAAGGGGAGAGACCCAGTACTTC,CSVERQGRGETQYF
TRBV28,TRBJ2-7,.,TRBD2,TGTGCCAGCAGTTTATGTGACCCAGGGACTAGCTCTTGTTACGAGCAGTACTTC,CASSLCDPGTSSCYEQYF
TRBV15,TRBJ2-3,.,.,TGTGCCACCAGCGCACCGAACGAAGATACGCAGTATTTT,CATSAPNEDTQYF
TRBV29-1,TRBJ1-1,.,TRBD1,TGCAGCGTGGGTGAGACAGGGATATACACTGAAGCTTTCTTT,CSVGETGIYTEAFF
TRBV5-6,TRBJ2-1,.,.,TGTGCCAGCAGGGGCGAGGCCAGCCCCTACAATGAGCAGTTCTTC,CASRGEASPYNEQFF
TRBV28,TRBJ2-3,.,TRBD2,TGTGCCAGCAGACGACCGGGACTAGAGACTCCAGATACGCAGTATTTT,CASRRPGLETPDTQYF
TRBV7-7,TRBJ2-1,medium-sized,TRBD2,TGTGCCAGCAGCCCGGGACTAGCGGAACACTCCTACAATGAGCAGTTCTTC,CASSPGLAEHSYNEQFF
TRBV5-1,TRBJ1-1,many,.,TGCGCCAGCAGCTCAGACGGATGGAATACTGAAGCTTTCTTT,CASSSDGWNTEAFF
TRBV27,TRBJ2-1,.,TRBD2,TGTGCCAGCAGTTCTCCGGGAGGGGCTTTGAGGAATGAGCAGTTCTTC,CASSSPGGALRNEQFF
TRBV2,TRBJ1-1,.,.,TGTGCCAGCAGTGAATTTCTCCCCCGCCGGCCTGAAGCTTTCTTT,CASSEFLPRRPEAFF
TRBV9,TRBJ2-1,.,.,TGTGCCAGCAGCGTAGATGGGCATGAGCAGTTCTTC,CASSVDGHEQFF
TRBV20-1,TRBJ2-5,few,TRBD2,TGCAGTGCTAGAGATTACTCTAGCGGGAGTTATCAAGAGACCCAGTACTTC,CSARDYSSGSYQETQYF
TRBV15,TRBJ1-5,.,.,TGTGCCACCAGCAGAACAAATAGCAATCAGCCCCAGCATTTT,CATSRTNSNQPQHF
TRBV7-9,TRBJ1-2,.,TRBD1,TGTGCCAGCAGCTTGGCCAGGGGGCCTGGCTACACCTTC,CASSLARGPGYTF
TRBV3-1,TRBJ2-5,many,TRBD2,TGTGCCAGCAGCTACTATCGGGGGGCCCAGTACTTC,CASSYYRGAQYF
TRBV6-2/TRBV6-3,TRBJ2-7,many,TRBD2,TGTGCCAGCAGTCCATTGACTAGCGGGAGAAATGTGTACGAGCAGTACTTC,CASSPLTSGRNVYEQYF
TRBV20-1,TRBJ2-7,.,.,TGCAGTGCTAGTCCCTACCAGGCTGGGGTCAGGGGCTACGAGCAGTACTTC,CSASPYQAGVRGYEQYF
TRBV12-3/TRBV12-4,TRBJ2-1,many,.,TGTGCCAGCAGTGACCAAACCGTCAATGAGCAGTTCTTC,CASSDQTVNEQFF
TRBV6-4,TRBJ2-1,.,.,TGTGCCAGCAGTCCTGACCTGCTAGGCAATGAGCAGTTCTTC,CASSPDLLGNEQFF
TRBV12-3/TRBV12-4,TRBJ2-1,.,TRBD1,TGTGCCAGCAGTTTTCAGGGGGCAATTAATGAGCAGTTCTTC,CASSFQGAINEQFF
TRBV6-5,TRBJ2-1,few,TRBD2,TGTGCCAGCAGTTTCATTCCTCTAGCGGGAGGGCCGGATGAGCAGTTCTTC,CASSFIPLAGGPDEQFF
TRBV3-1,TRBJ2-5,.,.,TGTGCCAGCAGCCATTCTCAGGACAGCCAAGAGACCCAGTACTTC,CASSHSQDSQETQYF
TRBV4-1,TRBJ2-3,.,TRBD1,TGCGCCAGCAGCCGGACAGGGGCAACAGATACGCAGTATTTT,CASSRTGATDTQYF
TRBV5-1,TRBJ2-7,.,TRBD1,TGCGCCAGCAGCTCCAACGGGGACAGCTACGAGCAGTACTTC,CASSSNGDSYEQYF